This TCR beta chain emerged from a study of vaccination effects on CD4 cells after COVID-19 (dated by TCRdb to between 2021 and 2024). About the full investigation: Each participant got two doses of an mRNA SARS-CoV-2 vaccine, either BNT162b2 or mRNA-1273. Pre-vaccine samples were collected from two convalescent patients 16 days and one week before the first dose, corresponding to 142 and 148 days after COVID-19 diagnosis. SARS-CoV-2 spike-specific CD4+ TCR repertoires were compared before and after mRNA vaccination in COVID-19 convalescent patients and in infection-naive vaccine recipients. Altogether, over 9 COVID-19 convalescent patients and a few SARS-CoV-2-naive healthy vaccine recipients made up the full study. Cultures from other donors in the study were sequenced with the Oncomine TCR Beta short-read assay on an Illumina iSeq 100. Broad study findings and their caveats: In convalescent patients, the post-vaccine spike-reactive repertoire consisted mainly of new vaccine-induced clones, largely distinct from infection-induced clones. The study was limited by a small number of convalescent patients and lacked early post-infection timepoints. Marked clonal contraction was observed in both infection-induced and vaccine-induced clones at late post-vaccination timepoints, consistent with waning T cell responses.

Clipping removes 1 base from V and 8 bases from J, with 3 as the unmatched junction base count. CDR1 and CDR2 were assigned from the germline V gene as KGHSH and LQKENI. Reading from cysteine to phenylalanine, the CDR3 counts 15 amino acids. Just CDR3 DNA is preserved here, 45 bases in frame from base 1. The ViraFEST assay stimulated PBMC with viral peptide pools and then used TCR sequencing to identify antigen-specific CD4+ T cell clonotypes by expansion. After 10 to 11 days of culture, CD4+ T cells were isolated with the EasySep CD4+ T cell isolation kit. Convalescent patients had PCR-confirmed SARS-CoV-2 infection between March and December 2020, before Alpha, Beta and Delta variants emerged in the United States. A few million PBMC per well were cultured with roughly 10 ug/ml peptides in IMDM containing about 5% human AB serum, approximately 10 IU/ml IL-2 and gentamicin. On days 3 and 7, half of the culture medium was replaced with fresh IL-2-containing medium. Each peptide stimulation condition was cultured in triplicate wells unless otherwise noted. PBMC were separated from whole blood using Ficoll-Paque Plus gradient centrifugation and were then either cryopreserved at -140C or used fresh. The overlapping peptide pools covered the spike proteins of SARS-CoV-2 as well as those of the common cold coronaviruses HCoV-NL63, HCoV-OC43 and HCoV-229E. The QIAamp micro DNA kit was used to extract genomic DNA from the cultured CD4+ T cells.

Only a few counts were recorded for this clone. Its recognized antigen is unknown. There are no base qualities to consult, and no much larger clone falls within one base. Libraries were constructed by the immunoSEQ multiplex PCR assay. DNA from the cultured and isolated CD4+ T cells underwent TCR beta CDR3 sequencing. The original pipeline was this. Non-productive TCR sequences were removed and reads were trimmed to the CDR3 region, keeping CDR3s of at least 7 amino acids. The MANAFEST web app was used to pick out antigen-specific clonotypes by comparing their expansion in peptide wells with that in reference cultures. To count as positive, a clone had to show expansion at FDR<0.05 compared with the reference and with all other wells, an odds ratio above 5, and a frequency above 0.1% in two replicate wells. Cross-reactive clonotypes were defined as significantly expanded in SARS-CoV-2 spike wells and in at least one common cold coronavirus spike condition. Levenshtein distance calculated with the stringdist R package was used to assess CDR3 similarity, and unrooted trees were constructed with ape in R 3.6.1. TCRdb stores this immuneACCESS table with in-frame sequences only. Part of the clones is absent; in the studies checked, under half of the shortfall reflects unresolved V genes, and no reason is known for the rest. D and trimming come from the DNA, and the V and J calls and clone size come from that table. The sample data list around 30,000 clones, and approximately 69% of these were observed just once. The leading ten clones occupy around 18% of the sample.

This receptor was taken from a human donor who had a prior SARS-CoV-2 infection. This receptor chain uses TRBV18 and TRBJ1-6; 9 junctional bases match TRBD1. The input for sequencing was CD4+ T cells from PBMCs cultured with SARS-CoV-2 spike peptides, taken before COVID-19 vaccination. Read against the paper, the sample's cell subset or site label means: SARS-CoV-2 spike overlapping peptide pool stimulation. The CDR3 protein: CASSPRTGVDSPLHF. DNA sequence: TGTGCCAGCTCACCACGGACAGGGGTCGATTCACCCCTCCACTTT.